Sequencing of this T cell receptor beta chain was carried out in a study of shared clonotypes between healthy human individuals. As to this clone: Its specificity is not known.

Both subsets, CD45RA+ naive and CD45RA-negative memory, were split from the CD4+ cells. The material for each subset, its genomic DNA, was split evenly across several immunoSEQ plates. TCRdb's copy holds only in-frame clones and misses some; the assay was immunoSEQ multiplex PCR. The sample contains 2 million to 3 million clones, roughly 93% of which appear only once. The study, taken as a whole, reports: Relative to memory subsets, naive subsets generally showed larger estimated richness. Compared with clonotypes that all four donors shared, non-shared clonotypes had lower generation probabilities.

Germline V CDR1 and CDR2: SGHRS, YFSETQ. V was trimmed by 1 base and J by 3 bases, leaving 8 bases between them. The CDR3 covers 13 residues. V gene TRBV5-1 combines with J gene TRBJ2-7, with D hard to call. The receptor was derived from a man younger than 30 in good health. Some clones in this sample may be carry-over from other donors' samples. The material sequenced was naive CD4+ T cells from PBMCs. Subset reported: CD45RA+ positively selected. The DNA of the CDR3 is TGCGCCAGCAGCTTGACACGGAACTACGAGCAGTACTTC. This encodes CASSLTRNYEQYF.